A single sample is the source of the 25 T cell receptor beta chains below, sequenced in a study of tumor-infiltrating lymphocytes in primary liver carcinoma. Constant-region priming of around 490 ng total RNA yielded TCR beta cDNA. Slightly modified ARM-PCR served as the procedure for the TCR beta libraries. These libraries came from three rounds of nested multiplex PCR. Both of the initial two PCR rounds ran for about 9 cycles and employed TRBV1-TRBV30 forward primers alongside a C-beta reverse primer. One entry per CDR3 protein, called by TCRdb with MiXCR from the multiplex PCR reads. This table holds over 250,000 distinct CDR3 sequences, around 50% found once. Unsorted whole blood yielded the blood RNA, and germline DNA was also extracted. The specimen was peripheral blood. Receptor source: a woman aged 25 to 45 with primary liver carcinoma and hepatitis B virus infection.

This chain uses TRBV7-8 with TRBJ2-5; 7 bases are shared with TRBD2. CDR1 SGHVS and CDR2 FQNEAQ come from the germline V gene. CDR3 length: 16 amino acids. The J segment lost 4 bases and the V segment lost 5 bases, leaving 13 bases of the junction unmatched. CDR3 protein: CASSTDLAARGETQYF. The DNA for the CDR3 is TGTGCCAGCAGCACAGATCTAGCGGCAAGGGGAGAGACCCAGTACTTC.

The rearrangement links TRBV6-6 to TRBJ1-3; D unresolved. Deletions cut 2 bases from V and 2 bases from J, with 4 bases between. Germline V gives CDR1 MNHNY, CDR2 SVGAGI (reference sequence). The CDR3 sequence is 13 residues long. The CDR3 reads CASSYLAGNTIYF. The CDR3 nucleotides are TGTGCCAGCAGTTACCTCGCTGGAAACACCATATATTTT.

Turning to this clonotype: A much larger clonotype is one base distant, so this may be a read error. The CDR3, as DNA: TGCGCCAGGAGTGCCATGGGACAGGGGGCGCGAGGCTACACCTTC. As protein: CARSAMGQGARGYTF. V and J are TRBV10-2 and TRBJ1-2; TRBD1 matches at 12 bases. This CDR3 has 15 residues. Germline V gives CDR1 WSHSY, CDR2 SAAADI.

Note on this clonotype: The germline gene is not matched at one end of the junction; a read error may be the cause. The chain is built from TRBV11-2 and TRBJ2-2, with 11 positions matching TRBD2. The germline V gene encodes CDR1 SGHAT and CDR2 FQNNGV. The CDR3 consists of 17 residues. As DNA, the CDR3 is TGTACCAGCAGCTTCCCTCTAGCGGGAGGATACACCGGGGAACTGTTTTTT. Translating gives CTSSFPLAGGYTGELFF.

This clonotype was counted at least ten times. The genes are TRBV6-5 and TRBJ1-4; D is ambiguous. The germline gives CDR1 MNHEY, CDR2 SVGAGI. Trimming cost V 8 bases and J 2 bases, with 12 bases left between them. This CDR3 comprises 14 residues. The CDR3 loop reads CASAIIPTNEKLFF. In DNA form, the CDR3 reads TGTGCCAGCGCAATTATACCGACTAATGAAAAACTGTTTTTT.

This chain links TRBV4-1 with TRBJ1-5, with 7 nucleotides matching TRBD1. The CDR3 is 14 residues long. V trimming: 9 bases; J trimming: 9 bases; junction bases outside the gene matches: 14. The germline gives CDR1 MGHRA, CDR2 YSYEKL. The CDR3 region has the DNA TGCGCCAGTAAGGGGGCTGGAAGCAGTCGGCCCCAGCATTTT. Protein sequence: CASKGAGSSRPQHF.

This clonotype was detected many times. J is TRBJ2-7 and V is TRBV29-1; 7 bases line up with TRBD2. The CDR3 loop spans 12 amino acids. Germline loops: CDR1 SQVTM, CDR2 ANQGSEA. Trimming at V came to 3 bases and at J to 7 bases, leaving 6 bases not matched to a gene. Here the CDR3 reads CSVEASGTEQYF. DNA for the CDR3: TGCAGCGTTGAGGCTAGCGGTACGGAGCAGTACTTC.

The table lists this clonotype with many counts. The V and J genes are TRBV28 and TRBJ2-7, with 7 positions matching TRBD2. Germline CDR1 MDHEN, CDR2 SYDVKM. There are 14 residues in the CDR3. The trim removed 8 bases at V and 6 bases at J, leaving 13 bases unmatched. The CDR3 spells CASGIRGREAEQYF. The CDR3 nucleotides read TGTGCCAGCGGCATTCGCGGGAGAGAAGCCGAGCAGTACTTC.

This clonotype was recorded once. The junction differs from germline at one of its ends, possibly a read error. This chain uses TRBV6-2 or TRBV6-3 with TRBJ2-5, with no clear D. The CDR3 extends over 14 amino acids. Germline CDR1 MNHEY, CDR2 SVGEGT. The CDR3 here is CAGSYFNGKEIQYF. CDR3 nucleotides: TGTGCCGGCAGTTACTTCAACGGCAAGGAGATCCAGTACTTC.

On this clonotype: The junction departs from the called germline gene at one end, perhaps through a read error. The chain is built from TRBV12-3 or TRBV12-4 and TRBJ2-1; tentatively, D is TRBD1 or TRBD2 (5 bases each). The CDR3 is made up of 13 amino acids. Here the CDR3 reads CASSEGPSNEQFF. CDR3 nucleotide sequence: TGTGCTAGCAGTGAGGGACCGTCCAATGAGCAGTTCTTC.

Comment on this clonotype: A read error is possible here, since a much larger clone lies one base away. The chain couples TRBV6-5 to TRBJ1-6, with TRBD1 matching 10 bases. The CDR3 consists of 16 residues. Germline V gene sequence: CDR1 MNHEY, CDR2 SVGAGI. Trimming removed 2 bases from V and 7 bases from J; junction bases left unmatched: 5. Here the CDR3 DNA reads TGTGCCAGCAGTTACCCAAGGGACAGGGGAAATTCACCCCTCCACTTT. Translation gives CASSYPRDRGNSPLHF.

The chain carries TRBV28 and TRBJ2-2; 8 bases map to TRBD1. Germline V gene sequence: CDR1 MDHEN, CDR2 SYDVKM. The V gene end was trimmed by 5 bases and the J gene end by 10 bases; junction bases not matched to a gene: 15. The CDR3 extends over 16 amino acids. The CDR3 DNA reads TGTGCCAGCAGTGGAACGGAGACAGGGGTCCCCGTGGAGCTGTTTTTT. Residues: CASSGTETGVPVELFF.

The V and J genes are TRBV30 and TRBJ2-3, with 7 positions matching TRBD2. The junction had 8 bases not matched to a gene; V was cut back by 8 bases and J by 0 bases. The CDR3 extends over 14 amino acids. Germline V gene sequence: CDR1 GTSNPN, CDR2 SVGIG (reference sequence). CDR3 protein: CARASGTSTDTQYF. As DNA, the CDR3 is TGTGCCAGAGCTAGCGGAACCAGCACAGATACGCAGTATTTT.

Comments on this clonotype: No conserved phenylalanine or tryptophan is present at the end of the CDR3, so a read error is the likely explanation. It is unclear where the CDR3 begins or ends on the DNA, so no DNA is shown, and the CDR3 is as TCRdb lists it. This rearrangement joins TRBV11-1 to TRBJ1-6; TRBD1, the table's D call, lacks a check against the DNA. The CDR3 spans 13 amino acids, including both terminal residues. Germline V gives CDR1 SGHAT, CDR2 FQDESV (reference sequence). The CDR3: CASSLERGQYPPL.

This clonotype was seen only once. The CDR3 DNA follows: TGTGCCAGCAGCATAGGACTAGCGCCCACAGATACGCAGTATTTT. It codes for CASSIGLAPTDTQYF. This chain connects TRBV14 to TRBJ2-3, with 9 bases lining up with TRBD2. Germline CDR1 reads SGHDN; CDR2 reads FVKESK. V was clipped by 5 bases and J by 2 bases; unmatched bases: 5. The CDR3 has 15 residues.

This clonotype has at least ten counts. The CDR3 nucleotides read TGTGCCAGCAGTTACAATCCTAGCGGAAACACCGGGGAGCTGTTTTTT. It specifies CASSYNPSGNTGELFF. The V gene is TRBV6-2 or TRBV6-3, the J gene TRBJ2-2; 7 nucleotides line up with TRBD2. The V segment lost 2 bases and the J segment 2 bases; nucleotides outside the gene matches: 5. CDR1 and CDR2 from the germline V gene are MNHEY and SVGEGT. There are 16 residues in the CDR3.

This sequence joins TRBV4-3 and TRBJ1-4; a possible D gene is TRBD1 (5 bases). In germline, CDR1 is LGHNA, CDR2 YSLEER. The CDR3 has 13 amino acids. Between the trimmed V and J ends, which lost 4 bases and 14 bases, there was a span of 17 bases. The CDR3 nucleotides read TGCGCCAGCAGCCCTACCCGGGGGGGTAAGCTGTTTTTT. This codes for CASSPTRGGKLFF.

V and J are TRBV4-3 and TRBJ2-7; 10 positions agree with TRBD2. The CDR3 is 17 amino acids. Germline values: CDR1 LGHNA, CDR2 YSLEER. Trimming took 4 bases from V and 1 from J; bases not matched to a gene: 10. CDR3 amino acids: CASSRYKRLAGSYEQYF. The DNA of the CDR3 is TGCGCCAGCAGCCGATATAAACGACTAGCGGGTTCCTACGAGCAGTACTTC.

As for this clonotype: Its ends do not fully match the called genes, so a read error is possible. J is TRBJ2-3 and V is TRBV4-3; 13 bases fit TRBD2. The length of the CDR3 is 20 residues. Germline loops: CDR1 LGHNA, CDR2 YSLEER. DNA for the CDR3: TGCGCCAGTAGCCAAGAGTGGCTCGGACTAGCGGGAGTCCGCACAGATACGCAGTATTTT. Its translation: CASSQEWLGLAGVRTDTQYF.

The count of this clonotype is one. Sequence at one end of the junction differs from germline and may be a read error. J is TRBJ2-7 and V is TRBV11-1; 10 bases map to TRBD2. This CDR3 has 16 amino acids. Per germline, CDR1 SGHAT and CDR2 FQDESV (reference sequence). The DNA for the CDR3 is TGTGCCGGCAGCTCAACTAGCGGGGCTAGCTCCTACGACCAGTACTTC. Its translation is CAGSSTSGASSYDQYF.

This clonotype was seen a handful of times. The rearrangement joins TRBV7-3 to TRBJ2-5; D assignment may be TRBD1 or TRBD2 (5 bases each). This CDR3 has 13 residues. CDR1 SGHTA and CDR2 FQGTGA come from the germline V gene. V was pared by 7 bases and J by 4 bases, with 13 bases between. The CDR3 sequence: CASITPGGETQYF. Here the CDR3 DNA reads TGTGCCAGCATCACCCCTGGGGGAGAGACCCAGTACTTC.

The gene calls are TRBV18 and TRBJ1-2; D call uncertain. Germline-derived CDR1 and CDR2 are KGHSH and LQKENI. This CDR3 region has 13 residues. With 1 base removed from V and 6 bases from J, the gap between germline ends came to 9 bases. CDR3 region: CASSPQKGDGYTF. In DNA form, the CDR3 reads TGTGCCAGCTCACCACAAAAGGGAGATGGCTACACCTTC.

This clonotype was counted ten times or more. The chain couples TRBV4-3 to TRBJ2-7; 7 bases are shared with TRBD1. The V gene's germline CDR1 is LGHNA and CDR2 YSLEER. This CDR3 is 14 amino acids long. The J segment lost 3 bases and the V segment lost 2 bases, leaving 4 bases of the junction unmatched. The CDR3 DNA reads as TGCGCCAGCAGCCAACAGGGGGTCGGCTACGAGCAGTACTTC. Its translation is CASSQQGVGYEQYF.

A few counts support this clonotype. The gene calls are TRBV5-6 and TRBJ1-2; D is possibly TRBD1 (5 bases). CDR3 size: 13 residues. Germline loops: CDR1 SGHDT, CDR2 YYEEEE. Trimming cost V 1 base and J 7 bases, with 11 bases left between them. DNA for the CDR3: TGTGCCAGCAGCTTGTGGCCTAGGGGTGGCTACACCTTC. Residues: CASSLWPRGGYTF.

On this clonotype: A much larger clone differs from this one at a single base, so this may be a read error. The chain recombines TRBV11-2 with TRBJ1-3; tentative D call: TRBD1 (5 bases). Germline CDR1 and CDR2: SGHAT and FQNNGV. CDR3 size: 16 residues. CDR3 DNA sequence: TGTGCCTGCAGCTTAGATCCAAGGGGCTCTGGAAACACCATATATTTT. It translates to CACSLDPRGSGNTIYF.